One and the same sample provided the 21 T cell receptor beta chains below, sequenced in a study of post-analysis software for immune sequencing data. General study findings and limits: The five TRBV segments detected at higher frequency in patients than in controls included TRBV5-6, TRBV5-1 and TRBV20-1.

Sequencing libraries made from TCR beta cDNA carried unique molecular identifiers. Via MiXCR, TCRdb re-called the PCR reads, giving one row per CDR3 protein. There are hundreds of thousands of distinct CDR3 sequences in the sample; approximately 59% occur only once, and roughly 12% lies in the top ten. The antigens these receptors bind are not known. Material: blood. These receptors all stem from a girl aged 2-10 years with multiple sclerosis.

The chain employs TRBV25-1 and TRBJ2-3; D is perhaps TRBD1 (5 bases). The CDR3 loop spans 16 amino acids. V lost 1 base to trimming and J lost 0 bases, with 11 bases between them. Germline V gene data show CDR1 as MGHDK and CDR2 as SYGVNS. CDR3 nucleotides: TGTGCCAGCAGTGAATTCGGGCAGGGCAGCACAGATACGCAGTATTTT. Its protein product is CASSEFGQGSTDTQYF.

The chain joins TRBV7-9 to TRBJ2-3, with 7 bases matching TRBD2. CDR3 size: 13 residues. V lost 5 bases, J lost 4 bases, and 3 bases stayed unmatched. Germline V lookup: CDR1 SEHNR, CDR2 FQNEAQ (reference sequence). The DNA for the CDR3 is TGTGCCAGCAGCCGCGGGAGCTCAGATACGCAGTATTTT. Its protein product is CASSRGSSDTQYF.

V usage is TRBV7-3 and J usage is TRBJ2-1; 9 positions match TRBD1. V shed 2 bases, J shed 7 bases, and the junction held 6 bases outside the gene matches. The CDR3 length is 15 residues. Germline V gene data show CDR1 as SGHTA and CDR2 as FQGTGA. CDR3 nucleotide sequence: TGTGCCAGCAGCTTACTAGGGACAGGGACTAATGAGCAGTTCTTC. Residues: CASSLLGTGTNEQFF.

The chain couples TRBV3-1 to TRBJ2-5, with a weak D call TRBD2 (5 bases). V was trimmed by 5 bases and J by 1 base, leaving 11 bases between them. Germline CDR1 and CDR2: LGHDT and YNNKEL (reference sequence). The CDR3 contains 14 residues. In nucleotides, the CDR3 is TGTGCCAGCAGCGCTGGAGGTCTCCAAGAGACCCAGTACTTC. Its translation: CASSAGGLQETQYF.

This rearrangement joins TRBV24-1 to TRBJ2-4; a weak D match, TRBD1 (6 bases). V was pared by 1 base and J by 0 bases, with 18 bases between. The CDR3 is 19 residues long. Germline lookup yields CDR1 KGHDR and CDR2 SFDVKD. CDR3 region: CATSDLGGGLNLAKNIQYF. CDR3 coding DNA: TGTGCCACCAGTGATTTAGGTGGGGGCCTAAACCTAGCCAAAAACATTCAGTACTTC.

The chain is built from TRBV12-3 or TRBV12-4 and TRBJ2-3; 9 bases map to TRBD2. V lost 3 bases, J lost 8 bases, and 9 bases stayed unmatched. This CDR3 has 15 residues. The CDR3 region is CASSLGGGGAGTQYF. CDR3 coding DNA: TGTGCCAGCAGTTTGGGGGGCGGGGGGGCCGGTACGCAGTATTTT.

This chain links TRBV12-3 or TRBV12-4 with TRBJ1-2; D remains unclear. Trimming pared 3 bases from V and 7 bases from J, leaving 9 bases between. The CDR3 totals 12 residues. Here the CDR3 DNA reads TGTGCCAGCAGTTTCCCCTTGGGTGGCTACACCTTC. Protein sequence: CASSFPLGGYTF.

The CDR3 loop reads CSARGGRSPLHF. As DNA, the CDR3 is TGCAGTGCTCGTGGGGGGAGATCACCCCTCCACTTT. The J gene is TRBJ1-6, the V gene TRBV20-1; perhaps TRBD1 as D (5 bases). Germline V gene sequence: CDR1 DFQATT, CDR2 SNEGSKA (reference sequence). The germline V and J ends were trimmed by 5 bases and 10 bases, with 12 bases remaining between them. The CDR3 runs 12 residues.

The chain recombines TRBV6-5 with TRBJ2-5; 7 bases agree with TRBD2. V was pared by 4 bases and J by 4 bases, with 3 bases of the junction left unmatched. This CDR3 has 13 amino acids. The germline V gene encodes CDR1 MNHEY and CDR2 SVGAGI. The CDR3 spells CASSSVAGETQYF. For the CDR3, the DNA is TGTGCCAGCAGTTCTGTAGCGGGAGAGACCCAGTACTTC.

J is TRBJ2-6 and V is TRBV6-5; no clear D gene. The CDR3 has 18 amino acids. Germline CDR1 and CDR2: MNHEY and SVGAGI. V dropped 0 bases and J dropped 0 bases, with 12 bases sitting between them. DNA of the CDR3: TGTGCCAGCAGTTACTCGATCAATGAATACTCTGGGGCCAACGTCCTGACTTTC. This gives the protein CASSYSINEYSGANVLTF.

This chain connects TRBV3-1 to TRBJ2-1; the D gene is possibly TRBD2 (5 bases). Germline V lookup: CDR1 LGHDT, CDR2 YNNKEL (reference sequence). The length of the CDR3 is 16 residues. Trimming pared 5 bases from V and 5 bases from J, leaving 19 bases between. The DNA for the CDR3 is TGTGCCAGCAGCTTAGATCGAGGGTGGCGCAACAATGAGCAGTTCTTC. This encodes CASSLDRGWRNNEQFF.

V is TRBV20-1 and J is TRBJ2-5; 7 nucleotides align to TRBD1. CDR1 is DFQATT and CDR2 is SNEGSKA in the germline V gene (reference sequence). J lost 3 bases, V lost 6 bases, and 10 bases had no gene match. This CDR3 contains 14 residues. In DNA form, the CDR3 reads TGCAGTGCCCCCTCGGGACAGTCCAAAGAGACCCAGTACTTC. Protein: CSAPSGQSKETQYF.

The rearrangement links TRBV4-3 to TRBJ1-2; D is unresolved. The CDR3 is made up of 13 amino acids. Per germline, CDR1 LGHNA and CDR2 YSLEER. V lost 5 bases to trimming and J lost 5 bases, with 12 bases between them. DNA for the CDR3: TGCGCCAGCAGCTCCGGGCCCCGTTATGGCTACACCTTC. Translating it yields CASSSGPRYGYTF.

In this sample, this clonotype turned up a few times. The chain has TRBV20-1 and TRBJ1-2; TRBD1 might be the D (6 bases). With 3 bases removed from V and 3 bases from J, the gap between germline ends came to 14 bases. CDR3 length: 14 residues. Germline V gene sequence: CDR1 DFQATT, CDR2 SNEGSKA (reference sequence). CDR3 amino acids: CSARPGTLDYGYTF. The CDR3 DNA follows: TGCAGTGCTAGGCCCGGGACACTGGACTATGGCTACACCTTC.

This clonotype was seen only a few times. The V call is TRBV10-3, the J call TRBJ1-1, with D unclear. The length of the CDR3 is 12 residues. Germline CDR1 ENHRY, CDR2 SYGVKD. V was shortened by 0 bases and J by 5 bases, with 4 bases between the two germline ends. The CDR3 here is CAISESRTEAFF. The DNA for the CDR3 is TGTGCCATCAGTGAGTCCCGGACTGAAGCTTTCTTT.

The chain joins TRBV5-1 to TRBJ2-1; D is possibly TRBD1 (6 bases). The V and J ends lost 3 bases and 10 bases respectively, with 11 bases between them. This CDR3 is 12 amino acids long. Per germline, CDR1 SGHRS and CDR2 YFSETQ. The CDR3 region has the DNA TGCGCCAGCAGCTACTCCGACAGGGAGCAGTTCTTC. This codes for CASSYSDREQFF.

This chain joins TRBV5-5 and TRBJ2-2; TRBD1 matches 9 bases. After removal of 4 bases from V and 4 bases from J, the junction contained 8 bases not matched to a gene. CDR1 is SGHKS, CDR2 YYEKEE, per germline (reference sequence). The CDR3 runs to 16 residues. CDR3 sequence reads: CASSPGQGYGTGELFF. CDR3 nucleotides: TGTGCCAGCAGCCCGGGACAGGGCTACGGCACCGGGGAGCTGTTTTTT.

The gene calls are TRBV12-3 or TRBV12-4 and TRBJ2-7; 9 bases are shared with TRBD2. The DNA matches TRBJ2-5 better at its end, which makes the J call doubtful. There are 15 residues in the CDR3. CDR3 residues: CASSFGGGGAGTQYF. The CDR3 DNA follows: TGTGCCAGCAGTTTCGGCGGCGGGGGGGCGGGGACCCAGTACTTC.

V is TRBV5-1 and J is TRBJ2-1; D unclear. With 1 base removed from V and 8 bases from J, the gap between germline ends came to 13 bases. There are 14 residues in the CDR3. Per germline, CDR1 SGHRS and CDR2 YFSETQ. In DNA, the CDR3 is TGCGCCAGCAGCTTGACGGTAGTGGGTTATGAGCAGTTCTTC. Protein sequence: CASSLTVVGYEQFF.

The rearrangement joins TRBV12-3 or TRBV12-4 to TRBJ1-4; TRBD1 matches 10 bases. The CDR3 covers 15 residues. V was pared by 6 bases and J by 4 bases, with 5 bases of the junction left unmatched. The CDR3 spells CASSRGDRGNEKLFF. The CDR3 DNA follows: TGTGCCAGCAGCCGGGGGGACAGGGGTAATGAAAAACTGTTTTTT.

This sequence joins TRBV20-1 and TRBJ2-4; the match to TRBD2 covers 8 bases. The CDR3 has 16 amino acids. Germline V gives CDR1 DFQATT, CDR2 SNEGSKA (reference sequence). The junction had 12 bases not matched to a gene; V was cut back by 1 base and J by 7 bases. CDR3 nucleotide sequence: TGCAGTGCTAGAGGAGGGACTAGTGGGGGGTGGAACATTCAGTACTTC. Translating gives CSARGGTSGGWNIQYF.